These 20 T cell receptor beta chains came from one sample sequenced in a study of OX40 agonist ivuxolimab in advanced cancers. The repertoire was sequenced with immunoSEQ multiplex PCR; TCRdb's copy has only in-frame clones and lacks some. The data show some 64,000 clones, 82% seen once. Sequences were derived from CD4+ or CD8+ T cells sorted from blood, sampled in a trial of the OX40 agonist ivuxolimab. These receptors were obtained from an adult with an advanced solid tumor such as melanoma, head and neck, liver or kidney cancer.

The chain employs TRBV7-9 and TRBJ1-1; D gene ambiguous. The germline V gene has CDR1 SEHNR and CDR2 FQNEAQ (reference sequence). Trimming took 2 bases from V and 1 from J, leaving 2 bases between them. This CDR3 has 12 amino acids. The CDR3 region has the DNA TGTGCCAGCAGCTTATCGAACACTGAAGCTTTCTTT. Protein: CASSLSNTEAFF. Looking up the rest from reference TRBV7-9 and TRBJ1-1 gives the full variable domain: DTGVSQNPRHKITKRGQNVTFRCDPISEHNRLYWYRQTLGQGPEFLTYFQNEAQLEKSRLLSDRFSAERPKGSFSTLEIQRTEQGDSAMYLCASSLSNTEAFFGQGTRLTVV.

The rearrangement links TRBV7-5 to TRBJ2-3; the table gives TRBD2 as D, unverified against the DNA. TRBV7-5 corresponds to a pseudogene. This CDR3 is built from 16 residues. This CDR3 reads CATKQNTSGTPDTQYF. DNA of the CDR3: TGTGCCACCAAGCAGAATACTAGCGGGACTCCAGATACGCAGTATTTT.

V and J are TRBV7-8 and TRBJ2-1; tentative D call: TRBD2 (5 bases). Trimming cost V 3 bases and J 2 bases, with 14 bases left between them. Germline loops: CDR1 SGHVS, CDR2 FQNEAQ. This CDR3 region has 16 residues. The CDR3 region is CASSFQVSDTYNEQFF. The CDR3 nucleotides are TGTGCCAGCAGCTTCCAGGTTAGCGACACCTACAATGAGCAGTTCTTC.

This clone was picked up one time. CDR3 sequence reads: CASSKDYASLDEQFF. The DNA of the CDR3 is TGCGCCAGCAGCAAGGACTACGCGTCATTAGATGAGCAGTTCTTC. The chain employs TRBV5-1 and TRBJ2-1; D is perhaps TRBD2 (6 bases). Germline-derived CDR1 and CDR2 are SGHRS and YFSETQ. The CDR3 spans 15 residues. Trimming left V 4 bases short and J 8 bases short, with 19 bases between.

The chain uses TRBV30 and TRBJ1-2; 11 bases agree with TRBD1. The germline gives CDR1 GTSNPN, CDR2 SVGIG (reference sequence). J gave up 6 bases and V 3 bases, and 9 bases lay outside the gene matches. The CDR3 covers 15 residues. CDR3 protein: CAWRTTGTGGHGYTF. The CDR3 DNA follows: TGTGCCTGGAGAACAACCGGGACAGGGGGACATGGCTACACCTTC.

V and J are TRBV5-1 and TRBJ2-5, with TRBD1 matching 9 bases. After removal of 0 bases from V and 2 bases from J, the junction contained 2 bases not matched to a gene. Germline V CDR1 and CDR2: SGHRS, YFSETQ. The CDR3 sequence is 15 residues long. CDR3 coding DNA: TGCGCCAGCAGCTTGGACGACAGGGGGCAAGAGACCCAGTACTTC. It is translated as CASSLDDRGQETQYF.

The rearrangement links TRBV4-1 to TRBJ1-3; D unresolved. The germline gives CDR1 MGHRA, CDR2 YSYEKL. V was cut by 2 bases and J by 0 bases, with 17 bases left in between. This CDR3 is 18 amino acids long. CDR3 region: CASSQLQGKGNSGNTIYF. The CDR3 nucleotides read TGCGCCAGCAGCCAACTACAAGGAAAGGGCAACTCTGGAAACACCATATATTTT.

This chain links TRBV7-2 with TRBJ2-3; no definite D call. Trimming pared 2 bases from V and 4 bases from J, leaving 13 bases between. Looked up from germline, CDR1 is SGHTA and CDR2 is FQGNSA. The CDR3 totals 15 residues. In nucleotides, the CDR3 is TGTGCCAGCAGCTTACAGTCCTCCGAACCAGATACGCAGTATTTT. Encoded protein: CASSLQSSEPDTQYF.

This chain uses TRBV11-3 with TRBJ2-1; 7 bases agree with TRBD2. The CDR3 sequence is 15 residues long. Germline CDR1 and CDR2: SGHNT and YENEEA. The V segment lost 5 bases and the J segment 9 bases; nucleotides outside the gene matches: 13. Here the CDR3 reads CASSLGGTPWGEQFF. Written as DNA, the CDR3 is TGTGCCAGCAGCCTGGGGGGGACTCCTTGGGGTGAGCAGTTCTTC.

The chain recombines TRBV7-2 with TRBJ2-3; TRBD2 aligns across 16 bases. The CDR3 is made up of 17 amino acids. V dropped 5 bases and J dropped 4; count of bases not matched to a gene: 6. Germline V gives CDR1 SGHTA, CDR2 FQGNSA. DNA of the CDR3: TGTGCCAGCAGCCCCCCGGGACTAGCGGGAGGGGCAGATACGCAGTATTTT. Translation: CASSPPGLAGGADTQYF. Supplemented by reference TRBV7-2 and TRBJ2-3, the full variable domain reads GAGVSQSPSNKVTEKGKDVELRCDPISGHTALYWYRQSLGQGLEFLIYFQGNSAPDKSGLPSDRFSAERTGGSVSTLTIQRTQQEDSAVYLCASSPPGLAGGADTQYFGPGTRLTVL.

The genes are TRBV11-3 and TRBJ2-7; possibly TRBD1 or TRBD2 for D (7 bases each). Trimming pared 5 bases from V and 0 bases from J, leaving 17 bases between. CDR3 length: 16 amino acids. Germline loops: CDR1 SGHNT, CDR2 YENEEA. CDR3: CASSPRGGISSYEQYF. In DNA form, the CDR3 reads TGTGCCAGCAGCCCCAGGGGGGGGATCAGCTCCTACGAGCAGTACTTC.

This clone was recorded only once. This chain uses TRBV5-1 with TRBJ2-7; 7 nucleotides align to TRBD1. The CDR3 has 14 residues. CDR1 and CDR2 (germline): SGHRS, YFSETQ. The ends lost 5 bases at V and 4 bases at J; junction bases unmatched: 9. CDR3 in DNA: TGCGCCAGCAGTTCGACAGGGTTGAGATACGAGCAGTACTTC. Residues: CASSSTGLRYEQYF. Together with reference TRBV5-1 and TRBJ2-7, the CDR3 gives the full variable domain: KAGVTQTPRYLIKTRGQQVTLSCSPISGHRSVSWYQQTPGQGLQFLFEYFSETQRNKGNFPGRFSGRQFSNSRSEMNVSTLELGDSALYLCASSSTGLRYEQYFGPGTRLTVT.

A single count supports this clone. This chain joins TRBV7-2 and TRBJ1-5; D is undetermined. The CDR3 runs to 13 residues. V was shortened by 1 base and J by 7 bases, with 8 bases between the two germline ends. Germline CDR1 SGHTA, CDR2 FQGNSA. DNA of the CDR3: TGTGCCAGCAGCTTAGGTCGTGGCCAGCCCCAGCATTTT. Protein: CASSLGRGQPQHF. Drawing the rest from reference TRBV7-2 and TRBJ1-5, the complete variable domain is GAGVSQSPSNKVTEKGKDVELRCDPISGHTALYWYRQSLGQGLEFLIYFQGNSAPDKSGLPSDRFSAERTGGSVSTLTIQRTQQEDSAVYLCASSLGRGQPQHFGDGTRLSIL.

The chain employs TRBV7-2 and TRBJ2-1; no clear D gene. This CDR3 has 13 amino acids. The germline CDR1 and CDR2 sequences are SGHTA and FQGNSA. Trimming took off 3 bases at V and 4 bases at J, with 7 bases between the two ends. This CDR3 is CASSFSPYNEQFF. CDR3 sequence (DNA): TGTGCCAGCAGCTTCTCGCCGTACAATGAGCAGTTCTTC.

This clone was observed a handful of times. The CDR3 sequence is CSVDVGHGYTF. In DNA form, the CDR3 reads TGCAGCGTTGATGTGGGGCACGGCTACACCTTC. The gene calls are TRBV29-1 and TRBJ1-2; perhaps TRBD1 as D (5 bases). CDR3 length: 11 residues. Trimming removed 3 bases at V and 8 bases at J, with 10 bases between. Germline V gene lookup returns CDR1 SQVTM and CDR2 ANQGSEA.

This sequence joins TRBV2 and TRBJ1-6; D is perhaps TRBD1 (6 bases). The V end lost 6 bases, the J end lost 10 bases, and 13 bases lay between the germline ends. The CDR3 runs 13 residues. The germline V gene encodes CDR1 SNHLY and CDR2 FYNNEI. Here the CDR3 reads CASRAGTLSPLHF. CDR3 in DNA: TGTGCCAGCAGGGCCGGGACACTCTCACCCCTCCACTTT.

Within the sample, this clone is medium-sized. This chain joins TRBV19 and TRBJ2-1; D not resolved. From germline, CDR1 is LNHDA and CDR2 SQIVND (reference sequence). This CDR3 comprises 14 residues. Trimming cost V 2 bases and J 7 bases, with 12 bases left between them. The CDR3 spells CASSILQSGNEQFF. The CDR3 DNA reads as TGTGCCAGTAGTATACTACAGTCTGGGAATGAGCAGTTCTTC.

The CDR3 loop is CAWSVHLRDGYTF. The CDR3 DNA reads TGTGCCTGGAGTGTACATCTTCGGGATGGCTACACCTTC. The genes are TRBV30 and TRBJ1-2; D is ambiguous. This CDR3 contains 13 residues. Germline-derived CDR1 and CDR2 are GTSNPN and SVGIG (reference sequence). Trimming shortened V by 0 bases and J by 6 bases, and 11 bases separated the two germline ends.

This clone was recorded only once. The chain couples TRBV2 to TRBJ2-3; D may be TRBD2 (5 bases). Germline values: CDR1 SNHLY, CDR2 FYNNEI. The V end lost 7 bases, the J end lost 3 bases, and 14 bases lay between the germline ends. CDR3 size: 14 residues. The CDR3 protein is CASISGRSTDTQYF. The CDR3 DNA is TGTGCCAGCATAAGTGGGAGATCGACAGATACGCAGTATTTT. Full variable domain (rest looked up from reference TRBV2 and TRBJ2-3): EPEVTQTPSHQVTQMGQEVILRCVPISNHLYFYWYRQILGQKVEFLVSFYNNEISEKSEIFDDQFSVERPDGSNFTLKIRSTKLEDSAMYFCASISGRSTDTQYFGPGTRLTVL.

This chain joins TRBV5-6 and TRBJ2-7, with D possibly TRBD2 on 6 matching bases. CDR1 is SGHDT, CDR2 YYEEEE, per germline. The CDR3 is 17 residues long. Deletions cut 5 bases from V and 1 base from J, with 22 bases between. CDR3 residues: CASSPLGPGRGSYEQYF. The CDR3 bases are TGTGCCAGCAGTCCATTGGGCCCCGGGCGGGGTTCCTACGAGCAGTACTTC.